The rows below give T cell receptor beta chains drawn from one sample of a study of CD4+ T cells in melanoma. Generated by immunoSEQ multiplex PCR, the TCRdb table keeps only in-frame clones and is missing some. The sample carries roughly 5,000 clones, under 75% recorded once. The specimen sequenced was cells from a culture (not recorded whether cultured in vitro). The receptors derive from a human donor with melanoma. Both conserved end residues are part of each CDR3. The D gene is left open where the match is weak. A row's size may be missing; if present it is once, few, many or a size class.

V gene,clone size,J gene,D gene,CDR3 protein,CDR3 DNA
TRBV11-2,NA,TRBJ1-2,NA,CASSETGRGGGYTF,TGTGCCAGCAGCGAGACAGGCCGGGGGGGTGGCTACACCTTC
TRBV19,NA,TRBJ1-2,TRBD1,CASRDRSTSGYGYTF,TGTGCCAGTAGGGACAGGTCAACGAGCGGCTATGGCTACACCTTC
TRBV4-2,NA,TRBJ2-7,TRBD1,CASSLGTGTYEQYF,TGTGCCAGCAGCCTAGGGACAGGAACCTACGAGCAGTACTTC
TRBV9,NA,TRBJ2-1,NA,CASSPQMGGVGEQFF,TGTGCCAGCAGCCCTCAGATGGGGGGAGTCGGGGAGCAGTTCTTC
TRBV28,few,TRBJ2-3,TRBD2,CASSLVAGIQGTDTQYF,TGTGCCAGCAGTTTGGTAGCGGGGATTCAGGGCACAGATACGCAGTATTTT
TRBV4-1,NA,TRBJ2-7,NA,CASSQDLGGGNYEQYF,TGCGCCAGCAGCCAAGATCTGGGAGGGGGGAACTACGAGCAGTACTTC
TRBV4-3,large,TRBJ2-7,TRBD1,CASSQVSGTGAYEQYF,TGCGCCAGCAGCCAAGTCTCCGGGACAGGGGCCTACGAGCAGTACTTC
TRBV27,medium-sized,TRBJ2-1,NA,CASSFQGGEQFF,TGTGCCAGCAGTTTTCAGGGCGGCGAGCAGTTCTTC
TRBV27,NA,TRBJ1-4,NA,CASSLTAINEKLFF,TGTGCCAGCAGCCTCACGGCGATAAATGAAAAACTGTTTTTT
TRBV30,NA,TRBJ1-5,NA,CAWSVWLGDQPQHF,TGTGCCTGGAGTGTTTGGTTAGGGGATCAGCCCCAGCATTTT
TRBV10-3,few,TRBJ1-2,NA,CAISEIQDYGYTF,TGTGCCATCAGTGAGATACAGGATTATGGCTACACCTTC